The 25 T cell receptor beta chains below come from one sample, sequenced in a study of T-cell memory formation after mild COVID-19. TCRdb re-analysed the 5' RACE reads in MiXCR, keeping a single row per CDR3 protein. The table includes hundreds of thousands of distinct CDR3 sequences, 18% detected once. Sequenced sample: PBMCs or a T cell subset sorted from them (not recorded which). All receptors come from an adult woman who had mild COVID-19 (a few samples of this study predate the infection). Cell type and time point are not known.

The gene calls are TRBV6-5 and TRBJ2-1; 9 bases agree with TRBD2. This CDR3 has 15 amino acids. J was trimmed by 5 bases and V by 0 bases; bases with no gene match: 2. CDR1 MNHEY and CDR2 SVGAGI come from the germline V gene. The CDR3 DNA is TGTGCCAGCAGTTACTCCCTAGCGGGGAACAATGAGCAGTTCTTC. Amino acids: CASSYSLAGNNEQFF.

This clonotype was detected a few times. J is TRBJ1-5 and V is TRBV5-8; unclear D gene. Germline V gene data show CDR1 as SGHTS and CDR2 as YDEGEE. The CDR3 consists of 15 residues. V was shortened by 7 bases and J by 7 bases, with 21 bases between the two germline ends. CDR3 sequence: CASGKMLPLQQPQHF. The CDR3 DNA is TGTGCCAGCGGTAAGATGCTACCTCTCCAGCAGCCCCAGCATTTT.

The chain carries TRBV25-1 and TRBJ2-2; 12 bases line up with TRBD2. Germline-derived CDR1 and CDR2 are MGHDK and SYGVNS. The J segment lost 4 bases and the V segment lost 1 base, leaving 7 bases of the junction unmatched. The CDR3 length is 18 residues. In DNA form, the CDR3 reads TGTGCCAGCAGTGAATGGGCTAGCGGGAGGGCCATCACCGGGGAGCTGTTTTTT. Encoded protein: CASSEWASGRAITGELFF.

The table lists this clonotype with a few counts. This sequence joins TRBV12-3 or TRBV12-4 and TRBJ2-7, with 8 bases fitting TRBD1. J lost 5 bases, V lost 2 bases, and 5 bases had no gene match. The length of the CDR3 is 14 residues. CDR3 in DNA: TGTGCCAGCAGTTTACTACGACAGGGGAACGAGCAGTACTTC. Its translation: CASSLLRQGNEQYF.

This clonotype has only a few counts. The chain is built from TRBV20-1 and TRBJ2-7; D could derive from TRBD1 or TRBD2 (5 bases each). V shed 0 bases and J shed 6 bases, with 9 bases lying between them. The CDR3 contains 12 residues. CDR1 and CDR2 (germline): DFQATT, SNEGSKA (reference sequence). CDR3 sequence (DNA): TGCAGTGCTAGAGACTTGGGGGTCGAGCAGTACTTC. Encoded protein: CSARDLGVEQYF.

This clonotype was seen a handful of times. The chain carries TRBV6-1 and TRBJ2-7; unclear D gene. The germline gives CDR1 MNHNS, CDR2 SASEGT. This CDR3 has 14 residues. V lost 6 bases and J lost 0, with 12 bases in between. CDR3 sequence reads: CASRRSVRSYEQYF. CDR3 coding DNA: TGTGCCAGCAGAAGGTCGGTTCGCTCCTACGAGCAGTACTTC.

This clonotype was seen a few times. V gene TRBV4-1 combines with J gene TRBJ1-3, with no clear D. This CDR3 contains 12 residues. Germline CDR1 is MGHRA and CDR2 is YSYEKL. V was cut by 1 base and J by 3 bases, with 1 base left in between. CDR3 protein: CASSQVGNTIYF. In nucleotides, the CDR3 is TGCGCCAGCAGCCAAGTTGGAAACACCATATATTTT.

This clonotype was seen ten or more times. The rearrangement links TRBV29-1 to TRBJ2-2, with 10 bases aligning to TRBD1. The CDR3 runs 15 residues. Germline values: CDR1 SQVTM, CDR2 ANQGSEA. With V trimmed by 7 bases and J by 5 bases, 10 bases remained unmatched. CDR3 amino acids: CSAATGTGVTGELFF. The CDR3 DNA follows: TGCAGCGCTGCAACCGGGACAGGGGTTACCGGGGAGCTGTTTTTT.

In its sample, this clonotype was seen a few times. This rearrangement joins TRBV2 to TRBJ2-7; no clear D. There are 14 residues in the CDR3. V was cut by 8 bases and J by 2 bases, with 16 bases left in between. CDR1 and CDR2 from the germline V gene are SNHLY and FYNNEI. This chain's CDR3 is CASGSRDPAYEQYF. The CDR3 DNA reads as TGTGCCAGCGGGTCAAGGGATCCCGCCTACGAGCAGTACTTC. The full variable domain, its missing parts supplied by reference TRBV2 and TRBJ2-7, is EPEVTQTPSHQVTQMGQEVILRCVPISNHLYFYWYRQILGQKVEFLVSFYNNEISEKSEIFDDQFSVERPDGSNFTLKIRSTKLEDSAMYFCASGSRDPAYEQYFGPGTRLTVT.

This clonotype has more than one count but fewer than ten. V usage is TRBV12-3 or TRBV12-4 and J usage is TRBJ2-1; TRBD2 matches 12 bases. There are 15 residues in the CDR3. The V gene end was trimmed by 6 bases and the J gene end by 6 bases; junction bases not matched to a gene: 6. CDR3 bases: TGTGCCAGCAGCCTGACTAGCGGGAGACCCAATGAGCAGTTCTTC. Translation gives CASSLTSGRPNEQFF.

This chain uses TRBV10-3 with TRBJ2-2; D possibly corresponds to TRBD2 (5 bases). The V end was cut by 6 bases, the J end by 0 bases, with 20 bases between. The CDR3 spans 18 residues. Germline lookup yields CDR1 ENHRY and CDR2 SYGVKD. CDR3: CAIRKRGGRSANTGELFF. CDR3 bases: TGTGCCATCAGGAAGAGAGGCGGGCGCTCTGCGAACACCGGGGAGCTGTTTTTT.

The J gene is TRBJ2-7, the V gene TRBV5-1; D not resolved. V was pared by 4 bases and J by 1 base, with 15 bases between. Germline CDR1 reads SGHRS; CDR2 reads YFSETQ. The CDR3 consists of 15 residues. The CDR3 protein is CASSEYWGGSYEQYF. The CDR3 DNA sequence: TGCGCCAGCAGCGAGTACTGGGGTGGATCCTACGAGCAGTACTTC. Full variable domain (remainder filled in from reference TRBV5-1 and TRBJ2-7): KAGVTQTPRYLIKTRGQQVTLSCSPISGHRSVSWYQQTPGQGLQFLFEYFSETQRNKGNFPGRFSGRQFSNSRSEMNVSTLELGDSALYLCASSEYWGGSYEQYFGPGTRLTVT.

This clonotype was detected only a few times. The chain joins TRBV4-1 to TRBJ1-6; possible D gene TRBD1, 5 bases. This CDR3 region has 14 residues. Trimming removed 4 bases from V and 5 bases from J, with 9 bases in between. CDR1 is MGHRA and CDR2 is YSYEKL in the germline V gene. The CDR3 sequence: CASSLTRDNSPLHF. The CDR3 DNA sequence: TGCGCCAGCAGCCTTACCAGGGATAATTCACCCCTCCACTTT.

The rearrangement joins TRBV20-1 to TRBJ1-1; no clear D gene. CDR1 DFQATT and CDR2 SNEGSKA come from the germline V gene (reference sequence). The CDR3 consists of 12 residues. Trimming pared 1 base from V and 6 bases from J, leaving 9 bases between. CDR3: CSARVMKAEAFF. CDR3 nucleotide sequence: TGCAGTGCTAGAGTAATGAAGGCTGAAGCTTTCTTT.

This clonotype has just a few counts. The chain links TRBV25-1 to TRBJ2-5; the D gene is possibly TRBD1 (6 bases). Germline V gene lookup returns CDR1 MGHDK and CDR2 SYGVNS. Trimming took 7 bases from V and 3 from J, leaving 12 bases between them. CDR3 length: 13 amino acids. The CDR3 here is CASIPGQEETQYF. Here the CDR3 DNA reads TGTGCCAGCATTCCGGGACAAGAAGAGACCCAGTACTTC.

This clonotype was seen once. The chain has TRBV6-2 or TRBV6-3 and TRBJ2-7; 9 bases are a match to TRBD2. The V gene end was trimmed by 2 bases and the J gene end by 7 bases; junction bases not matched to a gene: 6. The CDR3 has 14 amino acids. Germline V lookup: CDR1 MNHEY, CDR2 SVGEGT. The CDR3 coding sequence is TGTGCCAGCAGTTACCGTAGCGGGAGTGGGGAGCAGTACTTC. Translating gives CASSYRSGSGEQYF.

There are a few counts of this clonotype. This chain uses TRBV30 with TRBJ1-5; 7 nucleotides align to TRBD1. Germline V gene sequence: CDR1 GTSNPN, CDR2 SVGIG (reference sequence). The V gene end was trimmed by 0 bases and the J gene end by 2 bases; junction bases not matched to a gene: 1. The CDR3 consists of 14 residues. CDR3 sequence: CAWSVGQGNQPQHF. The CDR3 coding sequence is TGTGCCTGGAGTGTAGGACAGGGCAATCAGCCCCAGCATTTT.

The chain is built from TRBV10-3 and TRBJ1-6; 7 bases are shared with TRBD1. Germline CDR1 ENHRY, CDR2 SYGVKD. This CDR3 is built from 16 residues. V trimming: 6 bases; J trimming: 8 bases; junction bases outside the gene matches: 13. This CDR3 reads CAISQRTGTDDSPLHF. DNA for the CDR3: TGTGCCATCAGCCAGAGAACCGGGACAGATGATTCACCCCTCCACTTT.

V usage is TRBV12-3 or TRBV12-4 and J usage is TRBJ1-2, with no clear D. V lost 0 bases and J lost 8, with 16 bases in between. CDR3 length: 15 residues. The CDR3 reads CASSLASTAPGGYTF. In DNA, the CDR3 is TGTGCCAGCAGTTTAGCCTCCACAGCTCCTGGGGGCTACACCTTC.

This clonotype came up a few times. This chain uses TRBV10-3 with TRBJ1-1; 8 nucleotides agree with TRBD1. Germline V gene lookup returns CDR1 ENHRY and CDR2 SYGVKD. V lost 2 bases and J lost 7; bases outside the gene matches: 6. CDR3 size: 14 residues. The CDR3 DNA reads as TGTGCCATCAGTGAGCACACACAGGGGGATGAAGCTTTCTTT. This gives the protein CAISEHTQGDEAFF.

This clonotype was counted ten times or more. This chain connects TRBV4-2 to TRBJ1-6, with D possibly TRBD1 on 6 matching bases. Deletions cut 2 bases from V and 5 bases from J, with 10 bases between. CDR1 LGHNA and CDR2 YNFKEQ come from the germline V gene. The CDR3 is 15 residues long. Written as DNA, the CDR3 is TGTGCCAGCAGCCAACCCGGGACAAATAATTCACCCCTCCACTTT. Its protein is CASSQPGTNNSPLHF.

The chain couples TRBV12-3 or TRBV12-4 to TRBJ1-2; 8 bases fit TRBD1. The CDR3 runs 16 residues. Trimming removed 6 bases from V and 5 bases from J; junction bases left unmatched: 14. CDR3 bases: TGTGCCAGCAGACGTAGGGGGAGGCAGGGGGCTTATGGCTACACCTTC. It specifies CASRRRGRQGAYGYTF.

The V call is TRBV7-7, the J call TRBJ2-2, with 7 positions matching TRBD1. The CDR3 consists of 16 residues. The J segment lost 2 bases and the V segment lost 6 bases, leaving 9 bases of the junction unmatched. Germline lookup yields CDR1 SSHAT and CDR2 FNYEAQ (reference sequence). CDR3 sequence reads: CASSTTGATNTGELFF. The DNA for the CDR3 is TGTGCCAGCAGTACAACAGGGGCTACAAACACCGGGGAGCTGTTTTTT.

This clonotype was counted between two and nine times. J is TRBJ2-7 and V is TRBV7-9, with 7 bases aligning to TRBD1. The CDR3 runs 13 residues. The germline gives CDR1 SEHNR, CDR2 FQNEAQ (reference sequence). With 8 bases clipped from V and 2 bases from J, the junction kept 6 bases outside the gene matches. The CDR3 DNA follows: TGTGCCAGCGGTGACAGGGCTGCCTACGAGCAGTACTTC. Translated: CASGDRAAYEQYF.

Written as DNA, the CDR3 is TGCAGCGTTTGGGCCCCAGGCAGGAACACTGAAGCTTTCTTT. This translates into CSVWAPGRNTEAFF. The genes are TRBV29-1 and TRBJ1-1; no firm D call. The CDR3 loop spans 14 amino acids. Trimming left V 5 bases short and J 1 base short, with 14 bases between. CDR1 and CDR2 from the germline V gene are SQVTM and ANQGSEA. Full variable domain (rest looked up from reference TRBV29-1 and TRBJ1-1): SAVISQKPSRDICQRGTSLTIQCQVDSQVTMMFWYRQQPGQSLTLIATANQGSEATYESGFVIDKFPISRPNLTFSTLTVSNMSPEDSSIYLCSVWAPGRNTEAFFGQGTRLTVV.